In its sample, the clone carrying this TCR beta chain was seen a few times. The antigen is undetermined. The data originate from a study of T cell repertoires in cytomegalovirus infection. Overall study context: Based on public TCR beta signatures, there were indications of CMV infection and of a matching HLA type.

TCRdb independently ran MiXCR on the reads; one entry per CDR3 protein. This sample carries about half a million distinct CDR3 sequences, 33% of them seen once, and the ten largest clones take roughly a sixth. Trimming left V 7 bases short and J 8 bases short, with 15 bases between. Germline values: CDR1 LNHDA, CDR2 SQIVND (reference sequence). The CDR3 runs 13 residues. Overall study results and limits: HLA-C-restricted CMV-specific TCR beta clonotypes were dominant in the ex vivo response.

The J gene is TRBJ2-1, the V gene TRBV19; D unresolved. This receptor was obtained from a human donor in good health (CMV status not recorded). Some clones in this sample may be carry-over from other donors' samples. The sequencing here drew on cultured PBMCs, taken from culture after CMV antigen stimulation. Here the CDR3 reads CASTHPSDYEQFF. CDR3 bases: TGTGCCAGTACCCACCCTTCGGATTATGAGCAGTTCTTC.